The 9 T cell receptor beta chains given below trace back to one sample, sequenced in a study of blood T cells in healthy people across ages. The second PCR ran about 6 to 12 cycles with a sample-barcoded 5' primer and J-beta primers. In TCRdb, the 5' RACE reads were re-called with MiXCR into one record per CDR3 protein. Of about 640,000 distinct CDR3 sequences detected, about 53% appear once; the ten largest clones hold 30% to 45%. Sequencing input: blood. The source is a man aged 55 to 70 in good health.

The chain carries TRBV7-2 and TRBJ2-3; D is perhaps TRBD1 or TRBD2 (5 bases each). V was pared by 3 bases and J by 1 base, with 14 bases between. Germline assignment: CDR1 SGHTA and CDR2 FQGNSA. The CDR3 is 16 amino acids. CDR3 in amino acids: CASSFRGGKGTDTQYF. The CDR3 DNA reads TGTGCCAGCAGCTTCCGGGGCGGAAAAGGCACAGATACGCAGTATTTT.

The table lists this clonotype with a few counts. The genes are TRBV5-1 and TRBJ2-3, with D uncertain. V shed 0 bases and J shed 2 bases, with 4 bases lying between them. CDR1 and CDR2 (germline): SGHRS, YFSETQ. There are 13 residues in the CDR3. DNA of the CDR3: TGCGCCAGCAGCTTGGATCACACAGATACGCAGTATTTT. As protein: CASSLDHTDTQYF.

V usage is TRBV15 and J usage is TRBJ2-5; 7 positions agree with TRBD1. The DNA end is more similar to TRBJ2-7, so the J call may be wrong. CDR1 and CDR2 from the germline V gene are LNHNV and YYDKDF (reference sequence). CDR3 size: 15 residues. CDR3 region: CATSRSGTASYEQYF. CDR3 coding DNA: TGTGCCACCAGCCGTTCCGGGACAGCGAGCTACGAGCAGTACTTC.

The J gene is TRBJ2-1, the V gene TRBV20-1, with 9 bases aligning to TRBD1. The CDR3 sequence is 16 residues long. Germline V lookup: CDR1 DFQATT, CDR2 SNEGSKA (reference sequence). The V segment lost 3 bases and the J segment 0 bases; nucleotides outside the gene matches: 6. The CDR3 nucleotides read TGCAGTGCTAGGGGACAGGGCAGAAGCTCCTACAATGAGCAGTTCTTC. It encodes CSARGQGRSSYNEQFF.

CDR3 bases: TGTGCCAGCAGCCGGGACCCAACTAATGAAAAACTGTTTTTT. It yields the protein CASSRDPTNEKLFF. The chain links TRBV5-4 to TRBJ1-4, with D perhaps TRBD1 (5 bases). The CDR3 covers 14 residues. Trimming cost V 4 bases and J 0 bases, with 7 bases left between them. CDR1 and CDR2 (germline): SGHNT, YYREEE (reference sequence).

The V call is TRBV10-3, the J call TRBJ2-1; 8 nucleotides match TRBD2. The junction had 5 bases not matched to a gene; V was cut back by 7 bases and J by 6 bases. The CDR3 has 13 residues. Germline CDR1 ENHRY, CDR2 SYGVKD. The CDR3 here is CAITPGLGNEQFF. In nucleotides, the CDR3 is TGTGCCATCACACCGGGACTAGGCAATGAGCAGTTCTTC.

V gene TRBV27 combines with J gene TRBJ2-1, with 7 nucleotides matching TRBD1. This CDR3 is built from 14 residues. With 5 bases clipped from V and 10 bases from J, the junction kept 11 bases outside the gene matches. CDR1 is MNHEY and CDR2 is SMNVEV in the germline V gene (reference sequence). Here the CDR3 reads CASSIAGTVNEQFF. DNA of the CDR3: TGTGCCAGCAGTATAGCCGGGACAGTCAACGAGCAGTTCTTC.

The chain recombines TRBV2 with TRBJ2-6; 7 bases match TRBD1. CDR3 length equals 15 residues. Germline assignment: CDR1 SNHLY and CDR2 FYNNEI. Trimming cost V 3 bases and J 4 bases; bases outside gene matches: 3. As DNA, the CDR3 is TGTGCCAGCAGTGAGAGGGGGCTCGGGGCCAACGTCCTGACTTTC. It translates to CASSERGLGANVLTF.

This chain uses TRBV15 with TRBJ1-1; the D gene is possibly TRBD1 (6 bases). CDR1 is LNHNV and CDR2 is YYDKDF in the germline V gene (reference sequence). Trimming took 3 bases from V and 1 from J, leaving 9 bases between them. The CDR3 runs to 14 residues. For the CDR3, the DNA is TGTGCCACCAGCAGCAGGGGTCAGAACACTGAAGCTTTCTTT. Its translation: CATSSRGQNTEAFF.